Presented here are 24 T cell receptor beta chains from one specimen sequenced in a study of blood T cell repertoires in COVID-19. This table comes from immunoSEQ multiplex PCR, and its TCRdb copy is limited to in-frame clones, with some not included. Altogether 80,000 to 90,000 clones are present, around nine tenths being singletons, with the ten largest covering over 5%. What was sequenced was peripheral blood. These TCRs come from a man aged 55-75 years with acute or convalescent COVID-19.

The chain uses TRBV6-2 or TRBV6-3 and TRBJ1-3; D remains ambiguous. The V end lost 6 bases, the J end lost 0 bases, and 9 bases lay between the germline ends. The CDR3 is 14 amino acids. Per germline, CDR1 MNHEY and CDR2 SVGEGT. The CDR3 region has the DNA TGTGCCAGCAGACCTAACTTCTCTGGAAACACCATATATTTT. Translation: CASRPNFSGNTIYF.

This chain links TRBV5-1 with TRBJ2-5; unclear D gene. CDR1 SGHRS and CDR2 YFSETQ come from the germline V gene. This CDR3 comprises 13 residues. V was cut by 1 base and J by 4 bases, with 8 bases left in between. The CDR3 bases are TGCGCCAGCAGCTTGTTCTCGGGAGAGACCCAGTACTTC. Amino acid sequence: CASSLFSGETQYF.

The chain joins TRBV6-5 to TRBJ1-5; 8 bases are a match to TRBD1. Germline V gene data show CDR1 as MNHEY and CDR2 as SVGAGI. The CDR3 totals 15 residues. The V gene end was trimmed by 7 bases and the J gene end by 0 bases; junction bases not matched to a gene: 5. Here the CDR3 reads CASNRDRGSNQPQHF. CDR3 sequence (DNA): TGTGCCAGCAACCGCGACAGGGGTAGCAATCAGCCCCAGCATTTT.

This clone was recorded only once. The gene calls are TRBV6-6 and TRBJ2-5, with TRBD2 matching 8 bases. Germline CDR1 is MNHNY and CDR2 is SVGAGI (reference sequence). This CDR3 has 12 amino acids. The junction had 1 base not matched to a gene; V was cut back by 5 bases and J by 5 bases. In DNA form, the CDR3 reads TGTGCCAGCAGTCGGGGGGGGGAGACCCAGTACTTC. Amino acid sequence: CASSRGGETQYF.

The rearrangement links TRBV10-2 to TRBJ1-5; maybe TRBD1 (5 bases). The V end was cut by 6 bases, the J end by 7 bases, with 16 bases between. CDR1 is WSHSY and CDR2 is SAAADI in the germline V gene. The CDR3 has 14 amino acids. The CDR3 DNA reads as TGCGCCAGCAGCGAGGGGCCCCTTTTGCAGCCCCAGCATTTT. Its translation: CASSEGPLLQPQHF.

The genes are TRBV19 and TRBJ1-1, with a possible D match to TRBD1 (5 bases). Germline assignment: CDR1 LNHDA and CDR2 SQIVND (reference sequence). The CDR3 is 12 residues long. V was cut by 8 bases and J by 1 base, with 8 bases left in between. CDR3 DNA sequence: TGTGCCAGTTGGGGGGAGAACACTGAAGCTTTCTTT. Translating it yields CASWGENTEAFF. Based on the CDR3 plus reference TRBV19 and TRBJ1-1, the full variable domain is DGGITQSPKYLFRKEGQNVTLSCEQNLNHDAMYWYRQDPGQGLRLIYYSQIVNDFQKGDIAEGYSVSREKKESFPLTVTSAQKNPTAFYLCASWGENTEAFFGQGTRLTVV.

This chain connects TRBV18 to TRBJ2-7, with TRBD1 matching 7 bases. Germline assignment: CDR1 KGHSH and CDR2 LQKENI. CDR3 length equals 15 residues. V lost 0 bases and J lost 2; bases outside the gene matches: 4. Written as DNA, the CDR3 is TGTGCCAGCTCACCACCGACAGGGCAACCCTACGAGCAGTACTTC. Its translation is CASSPPTGQPYEQYF.

This rearrangement joins TRBV19 to TRBJ1-5; possible D gene TRBD1, 6 bases. CDR1 is LNHDA and CDR2 is SQIVND in the germline V gene (reference sequence). There are 15 residues in the CDR3. V gave up 10 bases and J gave up 2 bases, with 18 bases separating them. CDR3 nucleotide sequence: TGTGCCATCTCGACGGGGACAACCGGCAATCAGCCCCAGCATTTT. Translated: CAISTGTTGNQPQHF.

The rearrangement joins TRBV6-1 to TRBJ1-2, with 7 nucleotides matching TRBD1. The germline CDR1 and CDR2 sequences are MNHNS and SASEGT. Trimming at V came to 0 bases and at J to 6 bases, leaving 10 bases not matched to a gene. The CDR3 runs 16 residues. CDR3 loop: CASSEAQGGAWNGYTF. The CDR3 DNA sequence: TGTGCCAGCAGTGAAGCGCAAGGGGGCGCATGGAATGGCTACACCTTC.

The chain combines TRBV30 with TRBJ2-3; D is possibly TRBD1 (6 bases). The germline CDR1 and CDR2 sequences are GTSNPN and SVGIG (reference sequence). V lost 2 bases and J lost 5, with 8 bases in between. CDR3 length: 12 residues. The CDR3 loop is CAWSTGKDTQYF. The CDR3 DNA reads as TGTGCCTGGAGTACAGGGAAAGATACGCAGTATTTT.

This sequence joins TRBV19 and TRBJ2-7, with a weak D call TRBD2 (5 bases). The V end was cut by 1 base, the J end by 3 bases, with 7 bases between. The germline gives CDR1 LNHDA, CDR2 SQIVND (reference sequence). CDR3 length: 13 amino acids. As DNA, the CDR3 is TGTGCCAGTAGTATAGGGGAGAACTACGAGCAGTACTTC. This translates into CASSIGENYEQYF.

The V call is TRBV3-1 (or the pseudogene TRBV3-2), the J call TRBJ1-1, with unresolved D. The CDR3 has 13 residues. Germline CDR1 reads LGHDT; CDR2 reads YNNKEL (reference sequence). Deletions cut 0 bases from V and 10 bases from J, with 12 bases between. CDR3 protein: CASSQDSRVAAFF. The DNA of the CDR3 is TGTGCCAGCAGCCAAGATTCGAGGGTGGCAGCTTTCTTT.

The chain carries TRBV19 and TRBJ2-7; perhaps TRBD1 as D (5 bases). CDR1 is LNHDA and CDR2 is SQIVND in the germline V gene (reference sequence). CDR3 length: 14 residues. The V end lost 5 bases, the J end lost 2 bases, and 13 bases lay between the germline ends. This chain's CDR3 is CASSPQGTTYEQYF. CDR3 DNA sequence: TGTGCCAGTAGTCCCCAGGGAACCACCTACGAGCAGTACTTC.

This clone has a handful of counts. The chain has TRBV6-5 and TRBJ1-2; D possibly corresponds to TRBD1 (5 bases). The V gene lost 2 bases and the J gene lost 6 bases, with 10 bases spanning the gap. Per germline, CDR1 MNHEY and CDR2 SVGAGI. This CDR3 contains 13 residues. The CDR3 sequence: CASSYLQGNGYTF. DNA of the CDR3: TGTGCCAGCAGTTACCTCCAGGGTAATGGCTACACCTTC.

This clone was seen a handful of times. The V gene is TRBV7-2, the J gene TRBJ2-7; tentative D call: TRBD2 (5 bases). Germline assignment: CDR1 SGHTA and CDR2 FQGNSA. The CDR3 spans 13 residues. V dropped 2 bases and J dropped 3 bases, with 8 bases sitting between them. The CDR3 DNA reads TGTGCCAGCAGCTTATGGGAGAACTACGAGCAGTACTTC. As protein: CASSLWENYEQYF.

This clone was detected once. The rearrangement uses TRBV7-2 and TRBJ2-7; D remains unclear. V lost 6 bases and J 0 bases, leaving 15 bases between the germline ends. Germline V gene sequence: CDR1 SGHTA, CDR2 FQGNSA. The CDR3 extends over 15 amino acids. The CDR3 sequence is CASSLQVLDSYEQYF. CDR3 in DNA: TGTGCCAGCAGTCTCCAAGTTCTAGACTCCTACGAGCAGTACTTC.

The V and J genes are TRBV9 and TRBJ1-1; no reliable D call. The CDR3 extends over 16 amino acids. CDR1 and CDR2 (germline): SGDLS, YYNGEE. V dropped 0 bases and J dropped 3 bases, with 15 bases sitting between them. The CDR3 loop reads CASSVGGGVSDTEAFF. In nucleotides, the CDR3 is TGTGCCAGCAGCGTAGGCGGCGGGGTATCGGACACTGAAGCTTTCTTT.

The V and J genes are TRBV9 and TRBJ1-6; no clear D gene. Germline CDR1 is SGDLS and CDR2 is YYNGEE. This CDR3 has 15 residues. The V gene lost 3 bases and the J gene lost 0 bases, with 7 bases spanning the gap. CDR3 sequence reads: CASSARTSYNSPLHF. CDR3 bases: TGTGCCAGCAGCGCTAGAACCTCCTATAATTCACCCCTCCACTTT.

The chain joins TRBV16 to TRBJ1-4; TRBD1 aligns across 7 bases. Germline trimming cut 2 bases from V and 5 bases from J; bases unmatched to any gene: 5. Germline V gives CDR1 KGHSY, CDR2 FQNENV. The CDR3 length is 15 residues. The CDR3 nucleotides are TGTGCCAGCAGCCAACAGACAGGGTTAAATGAAAAACTGTTTTTT. It is translated as CASSQQTGLNEKLFF. The variable domain in full, with the rest retrieved from reference TRBV16 and TRBJ1-4, is GEEVAQTPKHLVRGEGQKAKLYCAPIKGHSYVFWYQQVLKNEFKFLISFQNENVFDETGMPKERFSAKCLPNSPCSLEIQATKLEDSAVYFCASSQQTGLNEKLFFGSGTQLSVL.

This chain joins TRBV11-2 and TRBJ1-1; unclear D gene. From germline, CDR1 is SGHAT and CDR2 FQNNGV. Trimming took off 1 base at V and 0 bases at J, with 6 bases between the two ends. The CDR3 extends over 14 amino acids. DNA for the CDR3: TGTGCCAGCAGCTTAGGAGTCTTGAACACTGAAGCTTTCTTT. Translating it yields CASSLGVLNTEAFF. Variable domain in full (rest from reference TRBV11-2 and TRBJ1-1): EAGVAQSPRYKIIEKRQSVAFWCNPISGHATLYWYQQILGQGPKLLIQFQNNGVVDDSQLPKDRFSAERLKGVDSTLKIQPAKLEDSAVYLCASSLGVLNTEAFFGQGTRLTVV.

The rearrangement joins TRBV5-1 to TRBJ1-5, with 8 bases that match TRBD1. V shed 4 bases, J shed 4 bases, and the junction held 7 bases outside the gene matches. Germline CDR1 and CDR2: SGHRS and YFSETQ. The CDR3 runs to 15 residues. The CDR3 nucleotides are TGCGCCAGCAGCCTTGGACAGGGCCGGAATCAGCCCCAGCATTTT. It yields the protein CASSLGQGRNQPQHF.

V gene TRBV5-4 combines with J gene TRBJ1-2; 9 bases agree with TRBD1. Germline V CDR1 and CDR2: SGHNT, YYREEE (reference sequence). This CDR3 comprises 15 residues. Trimming at V came to 1 base and at J to 4 bases, leaving 5 bases not matched to a gene. The CDR3 nucleotides read TGTGCCAGCAGCTTGACAGGGGGCGCATCCTATGGCTACACCTTC. Its translation is CASSLTGGASYGYTF.

This chain uses TRBV18 with TRBJ1-5; D uncertain. The germline V gene has CDR1 KGHSH and CDR2 LQKENI. Trimming removed 1 base from V and 0 bases from J, with 10 bases in between. This CDR3 contains 16 residues. CDR3 in DNA: TGTGCCAGCTCACCACGGGTACAGCTTAGCAATCAGCCCCAGCATTTT. Protein: CASSPRVQLSNQPQHF.

The chain is built from TRBV9 and TRBJ1-5, with a tentative D call TRBD1 (5 bases). The length of the CDR3 is 15 residues. Germline V gene data show CDR1 as SGDLS and CDR2 as YYNGEE. Trimming pared 0 bases from V and 6 bases from J, leaving 13 bases between. The CDR3 here is CASSVGFRESQPQHF. DNA for the CDR3: TGTGCCAGCAGCGTAGGCTTCAGGGAAAGTCAGCCCCAGCATTTT.